Included here is one T cell receptor (beta chain) sequence, with context. This specimen comes from a study of blood T cell repertoires in COVID-19. Study overall: The samples span acute and convalescent COVID-19 from the United States, Italy and Spain. PBMCs, B-cell-depleted T cells, or T cells were the source of the cDNA or gDNA that made up the material.

The assay was immunoSEQ multiplex PCR, and TCRdb's table has in-frame clones only and misses some. Among about 360,000 clones, around 83% were seen once, and the ten largest hold around 3%. V shed 5 bases, J shed 4 bases, and the junction held 3 bases outside the gene matches. This CDR3 is 13 amino acids long. Germline-derived CDR1 and CDR2 are LNHDA and SQIVND (reference sequence). The TCR comes from a man under 40 with active or convalescent COVID-19. This sequence joins TRBV19 and TRBJ2-3, with 7 bases fitting TRBD2. Sequencing was carried out using peripheral blood. The CDR3 protein is CASSGGLADTQYF. The DNA for the CDR3 is TGTGCCAGTAGTGGTGGACTAGCAGATACGCAGTATTTT.